This record covers a single TCR beta chain. The antigen remains unidentified. This CDR3 is built from 15 residues. CDR1 and CDR2 (germline): MNHEY, SVGAGI. V was shortened by 2 bases and J by 1 base, with 9 bases between the two germline ends. The data are from a study of T cell repertoires in cytomegalovirus infection. On the study more broadly: It can be stated that public TCR beta signatures indicated CMV infection as well as a matching HLA type.

MiXCR, run by TCRdb on the reads, gives a single entry per CDR3 protein. The repertoire consists of 250,000 to 300,000 distinct CDR3 sequences, with about a quarter occurring once and the leading ten covering more than 11%. General study results and limits: The cumulative frequency of public TCR beta families distinguished individuals who carried CMV together with the relevant HLA. Dominating the ex vivo response were TCR beta clonotypes that were CMV-specific and HLA-C-restricted.

This chain connects TRBV6-5 to TRBJ1-5; a weak D match, TRBD1 (5 bases). This receptor was obtained from a human donor in good health (CMV status not recorded). Some clones in this sample may be carry-over from other donors' samples. What was sequenced was PBMCs. The CDR3 loop reads CASSYGRDSNQPQHF. In nucleotides, the CDR3 is TGTGCCAGCAGTTACGGGAGGGACAGCAATCAGCCCCAGCATTTT.